This T cell receptor beta chain was sequenced in a study of CD8+ T cells in alopecia areata. Study information: Treated patients swallowed 5 to 10 mg of oral tofacitinib twice daily. Study-wide findings and caveats: Persistence of many expanded lesional clones was seen in scalp and blood during tofacitinib.

Germline lookup yields CDR1 SQVTM and CDR2 ANQGSEA. The CDR3 loop spans 14 amino acids. V lost 7 bases, J lost 0 bases, and 6 bases stayed unmatched. RNA extraction and reverse transcription yielded cDNA as sequencing template. Data came from immunoSEQ multiplex PCR; TCRdb stores just in-frame clones and leaves some out. This sample has about 120,000 clones, with 50% to 55% found just once. This clone was seen only a few times. Its target is unknown. The sample's treatment: oral pan-JAK inhibitor, 5-10 mg twice daily. Peripheral blood and lesional scalp punch biopsies were taken from alopecia areata patients. From PBMCs, CD4+ and CD8+ T cells were sorted.

Sample: CD4+ T cells sorted from blood, taken at week 4, from a patient treated with tofacitinib. The chain employs TRBV29-1 and TRBJ1-5; 7 bases match TRBD1. The sequence derives from a human donor with alopecia areata. The CDR3 nucleotides are TGCAGCGAGTCGACAGGGAGTAGCAATCAGCCCCAGCATTTT. Amino acids: CSESTGSSNQPQHF. Full variable domain (missing parts from reference TRBV29-1 and TRBJ1-5): SAVISQKPSRDICQRGTSLTIQCQVDSQVTMMFWYRQQPGQSLTLIATANQGSEATYESGFVIDKFPISRPNLTFSTLTVSNMSPEDSSIYLCSESTGSSNQPQHFGDGTRLSIL.